This passage covers 5 T cell receptor beta chains from one sample sequenced in a study of blood T cell repertoires in COVID-19. Using immunoSEQ multiplex PCR, the repertoire was profiled, and TCRdb retains in-frame clones only, with some absent. The sample contains 45,000 to 65,000 clones, 84% of which appear only once. The sequencing input was peripheral blood. These TCRs come from an elderly woman with acute or convalescent COVID-19.

The J gene is TRBJ2-1, the V gene TRBV19; 7 nucleotides align to TRBD1. J was trimmed by 2 bases and V by 3 bases; bases with no gene match: 7. The germline gives CDR1 LNHDA, CDR2 SQIVND (reference sequence). The CDR3 spans 16 residues. The CDR3 reads CASSIKGQRAYNEQFF. As DNA, the CDR3 is TGTGCCAGTAGTATTAAGGGACAGCGCGCCTACAATGAGCAGTTCTTC.

This chain links TRBV5-6 with TRBJ2-3; 7 nucleotides agree with TRBD1. This CDR3 has 13 amino acids. Germline CDR1 is SGHDT and CDR2 is YYEEEE. V gave up 4 bases and J gave up 4 bases; unmatched junction bases: 3. The CDR3 nucleotides are TGTGCCAGCAGCGCAGGGGGTTCAGATACGCAGTATTTT. Encoded protein: CASSAGGSDTQYF.

The genes are TRBV2 and TRBJ2-7, with 11 bases lining up with TRBD1. This CDR3 is built from 15 residues. Unmatched junction bases numbered 9, after V lost 5 bases and J lost 6 bases. Germline CDR1 is SNHLY and CDR2 is FYNNEI. CDR3: CASSYKGQGESEQYF. CDR3 bases: TGTGCCAGCAGTTATAAGGGACAGGGGGAGAGCGAGCAGTACTTC.

V gene TRBV14 combines with J gene TRBJ2-7, with D perhaps TRBD2 (5 bases). This CDR3 has 16 residues. Trimming left V 0 bases short and J 3 bases short, with 15 bases between. Germline V gene lookup returns CDR1 SGHDN and CDR2 FVKESK. This chain's CDR3 is CASSQDSWTGIYEQYF. CDR3 in DNA: TGTGCCAGCAGCCAAGATTCGTGGACGGGAATCTACGAGCAGTACTTC.

The chain is built from TRBV4-2 and TRBJ2-1; 8 positions agree with TRBD2. Trimming at V came to 1 base and at J to 6 bases, leaving 5 bases not matched to a gene. In germline, CDR1 is LGHNA, CDR2 YNFKEQ. The CDR3 sequence is 15 residues long. The CDR3 reads CASSQGAGGGNEQFF. CDR3 nucleotide sequence: TGTGCCAGCAGCCAAGGGGCGGGGGGAGGCAATGAGCAGTTCTTC.